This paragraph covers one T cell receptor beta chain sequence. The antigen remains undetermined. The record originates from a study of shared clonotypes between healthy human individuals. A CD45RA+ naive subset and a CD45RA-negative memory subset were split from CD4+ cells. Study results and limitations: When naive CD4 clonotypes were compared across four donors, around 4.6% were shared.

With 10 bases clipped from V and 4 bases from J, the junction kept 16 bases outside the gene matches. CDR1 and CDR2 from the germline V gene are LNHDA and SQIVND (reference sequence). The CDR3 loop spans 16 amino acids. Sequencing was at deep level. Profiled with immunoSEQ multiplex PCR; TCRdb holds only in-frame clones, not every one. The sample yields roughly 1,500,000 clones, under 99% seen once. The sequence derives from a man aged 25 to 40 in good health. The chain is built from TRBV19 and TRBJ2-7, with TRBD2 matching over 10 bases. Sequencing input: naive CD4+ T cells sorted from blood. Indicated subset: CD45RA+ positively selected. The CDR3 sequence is CATRASGTSVGYEQYF. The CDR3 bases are TGTGCCACCAGAGCTTCCGGGACTAGCGTCGGTTACGAGCAGTACTTC.